The 3 T cell receptor beta chains below all came from one sample that was sequenced in a study of blood T cell repertoires in COVID-19. Sequencing was performed with immunoSEQ multiplex PCR; in TCRdb, only in-frame clones are kept and a portion is missing. The repertoire holds 240,000 or so clones, with approximately 85% as singletons. The sample was peripheral blood. These receptor sequences come from an older man with acute or convalescent COVID-19.

The rearrangement joins TRBV4-3 to TRBJ1-2; a weak D match, TRBD1 (6 bases). CDR1 is LGHNA, CDR2 YSLEER, per germline. The CDR3 totals 17 residues. The V end was cut by 0 bases, the J end by 7 bases, with 21 bases between. Written as DNA, the CDR3 is TGCGCCAGCAGCCAAGATAAGGGGGTGGCAGGATCCCGTGGCTACACCTTC. This encodes CASSQDKGVAGSRGYTF.

The genes are TRBV6-5 and TRBJ1-4, with 10 bases matching TRBD1. This CDR3 comprises 15 residues. The germline V gene encodes CDR1 MNHEY and CDR2 SVGAGI. The trim removed 5 bases at V and 7 bases at J, leaving 7 bases unmatched. CDR3 bases: TGTGCCAGCAGTACCCGGGACAGGGGCGCTGAAAAACTGTTTTTT. It encodes CASSTRDRGAEKLFF.

The chain has TRBV5-1 and TRBJ2-3; 9 nucleotides align to TRBD2. The ends lost 4 bases at V and 0 bases at J; junction bases unmatched: 3. CDR3 length: 15 amino acids. CDR1 is SGHRS and CDR2 is YFSETQ in the germline V gene. CDR3 region: CASSILAGSTDTQYF. In DNA form, the CDR3 reads TGCGCCAGCAGCATTCTAGCGGGGAGCACAGATACGCAGTATTTT.